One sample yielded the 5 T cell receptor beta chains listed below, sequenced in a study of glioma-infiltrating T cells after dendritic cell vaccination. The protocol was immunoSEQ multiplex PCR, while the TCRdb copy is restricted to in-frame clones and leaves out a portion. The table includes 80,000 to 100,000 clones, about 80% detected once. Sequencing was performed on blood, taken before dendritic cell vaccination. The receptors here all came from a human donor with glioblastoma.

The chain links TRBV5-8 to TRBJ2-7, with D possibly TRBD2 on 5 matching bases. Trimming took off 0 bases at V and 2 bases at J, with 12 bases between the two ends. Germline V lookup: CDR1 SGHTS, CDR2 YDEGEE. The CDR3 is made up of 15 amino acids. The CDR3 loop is CASSLGSASAYEQYF. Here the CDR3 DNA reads TGTGCCAGCAGCTTGGGTAGCGCCTCCGCCTACGAGCAGTACTTC.

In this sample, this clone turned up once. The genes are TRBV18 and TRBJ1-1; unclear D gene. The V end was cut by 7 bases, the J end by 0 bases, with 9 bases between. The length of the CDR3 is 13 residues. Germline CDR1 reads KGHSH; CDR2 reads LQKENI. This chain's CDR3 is CASFGQMNTEAFF. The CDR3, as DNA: TGTGCCAGCTTTGGGCAGATGAACACTGAAGCTTTCTTT.

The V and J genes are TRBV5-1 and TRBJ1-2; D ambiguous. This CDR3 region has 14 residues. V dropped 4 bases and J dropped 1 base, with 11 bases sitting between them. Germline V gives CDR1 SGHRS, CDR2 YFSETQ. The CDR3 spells CASSPSTVNYGYTF. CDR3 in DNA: TGCGCCAGCAGCCCGAGTACAGTTAACTATGGCTACACCTTC.

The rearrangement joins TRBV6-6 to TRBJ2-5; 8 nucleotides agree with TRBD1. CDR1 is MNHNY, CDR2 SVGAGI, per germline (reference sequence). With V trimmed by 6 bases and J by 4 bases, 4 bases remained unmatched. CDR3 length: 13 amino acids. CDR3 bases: TGTGCCAGCAGCCCCAGGGGGCCAGAGACCCAGTACTTC. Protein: CASSPRGPETQYF.

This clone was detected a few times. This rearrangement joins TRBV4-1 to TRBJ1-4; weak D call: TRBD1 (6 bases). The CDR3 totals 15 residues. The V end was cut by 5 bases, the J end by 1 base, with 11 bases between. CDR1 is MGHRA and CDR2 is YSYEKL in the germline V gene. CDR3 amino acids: CASSDQGRTNEKLFF. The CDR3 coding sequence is TGCGCCAGCAGCGACCAGGGGCGAACTAATGAAAAACTGTTTTTT.